Detailed here is one T cell receptor (beta chain). This CDR3 has 15 amino acids. V lost 0 bases and J lost 1, with 10 bases in between. Germline loops: CDR1 SGHRS, CDR2 YFSETQ. The data were taken from a study of blood T cell repertoires in COVID-19. In the original workflow: Counts of nucleated cells, estimated from reference gene primer amplification, were obtained. Profiling relied on immunoSEQ multiplex PCR, and the TCRdb table lists in-frame clones only, not all of them. V, J and clone size derive from that table, while D and trimming were established from the DNA sequence. The sample has 97,000 or so clones; 75% to 95% are singletons.

The sequence was collected from a man aged 18 to 29 with acute or convalescent COVID-19. Material for sequencing was peripheral blood. This chain connects TRBV5-1 to TRBJ2-5, with a possible D match to TRBD2 (6 bases). The CDR3 sequence is CASSLGGVVQETQYF. Written as DNA, the CDR3 is TGCGCCAGCAGCTTGGGGGGGGTCGTCCAAGAGACCCAGTACTTC.